The source of this T cell receptor (beta chain) is a study of T cells in Graves' hyperthyroidism and ophthalmopathy. Uncontrolled infection, other autoimmune disease, pregnancy or lactation led to exclusion. The PBMCs had their origin in roughly 9.8 ml of fresh peripheral blood. It was RNA transcripts that yielded the amplified TCR beta CDR3 regions. With the HTBI primer set, the TCR CDR3 went through a first round of RT-PCR. One entry per CDR3 protein, called by TCRdb with MiXCR from the multiplex PCR reads. This sample carries around 500,000 distinct CDR3 sequences, approximately 23% of them seen once, and the ten largest clones take 49%. V lost 1 base, J lost 12 bases, and 10 bases lay in between. The CDR3 runs to 12 residues. Per the germline V gene, CDR1 is SGHTA and CDR2 is FQGNSA. Only a few counts were recorded for this clonotype. Its antigen is not known. Whole-study results and caveats: Most thyroid clonotypes expanded above 0.001 were also detected in blood.

The receptor's source is a woman aged 65 to 85 with Graves' ophthalmopathy. The genes are TRBV7-2 and TRBJ2-1, with D uncertain. Sequencing was performed on blood. This chain's CDR3 is CASSLVGLAQFF. The CDR3 nucleotides are TGTGCCAGCAGCTTAGTTGGGCTCGCGCAGTTCTTC.